The source of this T cell receptor (beta chain) is a study of cytomegalovirus exposure and HLA in healthy donors. As concerns this clone: Its antigen is not identified.

The germline CDR1 and CDR2 sequences are SGHAT and FQNNGV. CDR3 size: 16 residues. Unmatched junction bases numbered 10, after V lost 5 bases and J lost 1 base. Primers for the PCR totalled 60 Vbeta and 13 Jbeta. Here immunoSEQ multiplex PCR was the method, and the copy in TCRdb shows in-frame clones only, minus some. This table lists 30,000 to 50,000 clones. General study results and limits: Later analysis identified several of the most significant clusters that appeared linked to common viral pathogens. Sequencing artifact likely explains a cluster of highly shared sequence variants. For cytomegalovirus status, the classifier reportedly gave diagnoses with high specificity and sensitivity.

Each donor was healthy, and each was a bone marrow donor. Sequenced sample: PBMCs. This clonotype originated in a woman in her thirties in good health and CMV-seropositive. The gene calls are TRBV11-2 and TRBJ1-2; 7 nucleotides align to TRBD1. The CDR3 DNA reads as TGTGCCAGCAGCCCCCTCAGGGGGAAGGATAACTATGGCTACACCTTC. This sequence encodes CASSPLRGKDNYGYTF. Combining the CDR3 with reference TRBV11-2 and TRBJ1-2 gives the whole variable domain EAGVAQSPRYKIIEKRQSVAFWCNPISGHATLYWYQQILGQGPKLLIQFQNNGVVDDSQLPKDRFSAERLKGVDSTLKIQPAKLEDSAVYLCASSPLRGKDNYGYTFGSGTRLTVV.